This T cell receptor beta chain is drawn from a study of blood T cell repertoires in COVID-19. Profiling relied on immunoSEQ multiplex PCR, and the TCRdb table lists in-frame clones only, not all of them. This sample has approximately 490,000 clones, with roughly nine tenths found just once. Germline CDR1 and CDR2: MNHNS and SASEGT. The CDR3 length is 14 residues. Trimming stripped 0 bases from V and 5 bases from J, with 8 bases between. This chain connects TRBV6-1 to TRBJ1-5; TRBD1 is a possible D gene (5 bases). This TCR was recovered from a woman between 55 and 75 years old who had recovered from COVID-19. The specimen was PBMCs or T cells enriched from blood (not recorded which). CDR3 amino acids: CASSEAGDYQPQHF. DNA for the CDR3: TGTGCCAGCAGTGAAGCAGGGGATTATCAGCCCCAGCATTTT.